Following are 30 T cell receptor beta chains from one sample sequenced in a study of blood T cell repertoires in COVID-19. Measured with immunoSEQ multiplex PCR; TCRdb has only the in-frame clones, and not every one. The sample comprises around 320,000 clones, 87% of which are singletons, and roughly 2.1% rests with the top ten. Sequenced: peripheral blood. Every receptor here comes from a man between 18 and 35 years old with active or convalescent COVID-19.

This rearrangement joins TRBV10-3 to TRBJ1-5; D unresolved. Trimming took off 6 bases at V and 0 bases at J, with 9 bases between the two ends. Germline V gene lookup returns CDR1 ENHRY and CDR2 SYGVKD. This CDR3 region has 14 residues. The CDR3 DNA is TGTGCCATCAGCGAGAGAGGTAGCAATCAGCCCCAGCATTTT. This gives the protein CAISERGSNQPQHF.

The V call is TRBV19, the J call TRBJ1-2, with 7 bases fitting TRBD1. V dropped 4 bases and J dropped 5; count of bases not matched to a gene: 13. The CDR3 is 16 residues long. The germline CDR1 and CDR2 sequences are LNHDA and SQIVND (reference sequence). CDR3 loop: CASSTSRTGASYGYTF. DNA for the CDR3: TGTGCCAGTAGTACTTCCCGAACAGGGGCTTCTTATGGCTACACCTTC. Full variable domain (rest looked up from reference TRBV19 and TRBJ1-2): DGGITQSPKYLFRKEGQNVTLSCEQNLNHDAMYWYRQDPGQGLRLIYYSQIVNDFQKGDIAEGYSVSREKKESFPLTVTSAQKNPTAFYLCASSTSRTGASYGYTFGSGTRLTVV.

The V and J genes are TRBV4-1 and TRBJ2-7; 14 bases are a match to TRBD2. This CDR3 spans 18 amino acids. With 0 bases clipped from V and 4 bases from J, the junction kept 8 bases outside the gene matches. Germline V gives CDR1 MGHRA, CDR2 YSYEKL. For the CDR3, the DNA is TGCGCCAGCAGCCAAGACCTAACCGGGACTAGCGGGAGATACGAGCAGTACTTC. It encodes CASSQDLTGTSGRYEQYF.

The J gene is TRBJ2-2, the V gene TRBV7-8; 12 positions match TRBD2. CDR3 length: 17 residues. V shed 5 bases, J shed 7 bases, and the junction held 11 bases outside the gene matches. In germline, CDR1 is SGHVS, CDR2 FQNEAQ. The CDR3 sequence is CASSDRLAGVTNGELFF. Written as DNA, the CDR3 is TGTGCCAGCAGCGACCGACTAGCGGGAGTTACCAACGGGGAGCTGTTTTTT.

V and J are TRBV5-5 and TRBJ2-1; 7 bases agree with TRBD1. The CDR3 is 13 amino acids. Germline lookup yields CDR1 SGHKS and CDR2 YYEKEE (reference sequence). Germline trimming cut 2 bases from V and 7 bases from J; bases unmatched to any gene: 3. In DNA, the CDR3 is TGTGCCAGCAGCTTACCACAGGGGAATGAGCAGTTCTTC. Protein: CASSLPQGNEQFF.

The V and J genes are TRBV6-2 or TRBV6-3 and TRBJ1-1; D is ambiguous. V shed 2 bases and J shed 1 base, with 14 bases lying between them. Per germline, CDR1 MNHEY and CDR2 SVGEGT. The CDR3 totals 16 residues. CDR3 sequence reads: CASSYGLVLENTEAFF. CDR3 DNA sequence: TGTGCCAGCAGTTACGGTTTAGTACTTGAGAACACTGAAGCTTTCTTT.

The J gene is TRBJ1-1, the V gene TRBV19; the D is unclear. The germline CDR1 and CDR2 sequences are LNHDA and SQIVND (reference sequence). This CDR3 is built from 15 residues. Between the trimmed V and J ends, which lost 6 bases and 1 base, there was a span of 15 bases. The CDR3 coding sequence is TGTGCCAGTAGACCTATATCATCAGGGAACACTGAAGCTTTCTTT. This translates into CASRPISSGNTEAFF.

This rearrangement joins TRBV12-3 or TRBV12-4 to TRBJ2-7, with 8 bases that match TRBD1. The ends lost 6 bases at V and 6 bases at J; junction bases unmatched: 4. The length of the CDR3 is 12 residues. The CDR3 sequence is CASRPDRGEQYF. The CDR3 DNA reads TGTGCCAGCAGACCAGACAGGGGCGAGCAGTACTTC.

The V gene is TRBV11-2, the J gene TRBJ1-1; 7 bases align to TRBD1. The CDR3 sequence is 16 residues long. CDR1 is SGHAT and CDR2 is FQNNGV in the germline V gene. The V segment lost 4 bases and the J segment 4 bases; nucleotides outside the gene matches: 12. As DNA, the CDR3 is TGTGCCAGCAGCTATAACGTAGGGGGCGTCGGCACTGAAGCTTTCTTT. Its translation: CASSYNVGGVGTEAFF.

This clone was picked up a small number of times. CDR3 nucleotide sequence: TGTGCCAGCAGTTTCCCTGCGGGGGTCGAGCAGTACTTC. Translation gives CASSFPAGVEQYF. The chain links TRBV28 to TRBJ2-7; 7 bases line up with TRBD2. The trim removed 3 bases at V and 6 bases at J, leaving 5 bases unmatched. Germline V gene data show CDR1 as MDHEN and CDR2 as SYDVKM. The CDR3 spans 13 residues.

V usage is TRBV27 and J usage is TRBJ1-5, with D possibly matching TRBD1 (6 bases). Trimming pared 5 bases from V and 5 bases from J, leaving 13 bases between. Germline values: CDR1 MNHEY, CDR2 SMNVEV (reference sequence). The CDR3 is made up of 14 amino acids. This CDR3 is CASSRGGGHQPQHF. In DNA, the CDR3 is TGTGCCAGCAGTAGGGGAGGGGGACATCAGCCCCAGCATTTT.

The genes are TRBV19 and TRBJ2-2, with D perhaps matching TRBD2 (6 bases). This CDR3 region has 15 residues. Germline-derived CDR1 and CDR2 are LNHDA and SQIVND (reference sequence). V gave up 5 bases and J gave up 5 bases, with 15 bases separating them. CDR3 residues: CASSPLLASTGELFF. Here the CDR3 DNA reads TGTGCCAGTAGTCCCCTTCTAGCGTCAACCGGGGAGCTGTTTTTT.

J is TRBJ1-6 and V is TRBV7-2; D unclear. Germline CDR1 and CDR2: SGHTA and FQGNSA. CDR3 length: 15 amino acids. Trimming left V 4 bases short and J 4 bases short, with 11 bases between. As DNA, the CDR3 is TGTGCCAGCAGCTCCCCGGAGCTTTATAATTCACCCCTCCACTTT. Its protein is CASSSPELYNSPLHF. Full variable domain (remainder filled in from reference TRBV7-2 and TRBJ1-6): GAGVSQSPSNKVTEKGKDVELRCDPISGHTALYWYRQSLGQGLEFLIYFQGNSAPDKSGLPSDRFSAERTGGSVSTLTIQRTQQEDSAVYLCASSSPELYNSPLHFGNGTRLTVT.

V is TRBV6-6 and J is TRBJ1-1, with D unclear. V gave up 10 bases and J gave up 2 bases, with 17 bases separating them. Germline V CDR1 and CDR2: MNHNY, SVGAGI (reference sequence). The CDR3 runs to 14 residues. The CDR3 DNA reads TGTGCCACAAGTCTACAGCGGCTTAACACTGAAGCTTTCTTT. Amino acid sequence: CATSLQRLNTEAFF.

The chain carries TRBV7-6 and TRBJ1-4, with D maybe TRBD1 (5 bases). CDR3 size: 16 residues. Germline V gene lookup returns CDR1 SGHVS and CDR2 FNYEAQ. The V and J ends lost 5 bases and 5 bases respectively, with 18 bases between them. CDR3: CASSPSGGGTNEKLFF. CDR3 coding DNA: TGTGCCAGCAGCCCTAGCGGGGGGGGGACCAATGAAAAACTGTTTTTT.

The rearrangement uses TRBV7-9 and TRBJ1-2; D not certain. The V gene's germline CDR1 is SEHNR and CDR2 FQNEAQ (reference sequence). This CDR3 contains 14 residues. The V gene lost 5 bases and the J gene lost 4 bases, with 14 bases spanning the gap. CDR3 protein: CASSRSLASYGYTF. The DNA for the CDR3 is TGTGCCAGCAGCCGAAGTTTGGCCTCCTATGGCTACACCTTC.

This sequence joins TRBV28 and TRBJ2-5; D is perhaps TRBD2 (5 bases). This CDR3 is built from 14 residues. The germline V gene has CDR1 MDHEN and CDR2 SYDVKM. Between the trimmed V and J ends, which lost 1 base and 4 bases, there was a span of 10 bases. This CDR3 is CASSLYVGGETQYF. CDR3 sequence (DNA): TGTGCCAGCAGTTTATACGTTGGAGGAGAGACCCAGTACTTC.

This chain joins TRBV14 and TRBJ1-1; D ambiguous. Trimming shortened V by 0 bases and J by 0 bases, and 8 bases separated the two germline ends. The V gene's germline CDR1 is SGHDN and CDR2 FVKESK. The CDR3 is 15 amino acids. The CDR3 is CASSQDLGMNTEAFF. CDR3 coding DNA: TGTGCCAGCAGCCAAGATCTCGGTATGAACACTGAAGCTTTCTTT.

The chain has TRBV7-6 and TRBJ1-2; D is undetermined. CDR3 length equals 13 residues. Trimming stripped 5 bases from V and 6 bases from J, with 13 bases between. Germline loops: CDR1 SGHVS, CDR2 FNYEAQ. CDR3 amino acids: CASSPRFVDGYTF. Written as DNA, the CDR3 is TGTGCCAGCAGCCCCCGGTTTGTGGATGGCTACACCTTC.

This rearrangement joins TRBV5-1 to TRBJ2-1; 12 bases agree with TRBD2. Unmatched junction bases numbered 7, after V lost 7 bases and J lost 5 bases. This CDR3 is 15 amino acids long. Germline V gene data show CDR1 as SGHRS and CDR2 as YFSETQ. CDR3 amino acids: CASRIRLAGDNEQFF. CDR3 DNA: TGCGCCAGCCGCATAAGACTAGCGGGAGACAATGAGCAGTTCTTC. Complete variable domain (other parts from reference TRBV5-1 and TRBJ2-1): KAGVTQTPRYLIKTRGQQVTLSCSPISGHRSVSWYQQTPGQGLQFLFEYFSETQRNKGNFPGRFSGRQFSNSRSEMNVSTLELGDSALYLCASRIRLAGDNEQFFGPGTRLTVL.

The genes are TRBV29-1 and TRBJ1-2, with 10 bases lining up with TRBD1. J was trimmed by 8 bases and V by 6 bases; bases with no gene match: 9. CDR1 and CDR2 from the germline V gene are SQVTM and ANQGSEA. The CDR3 runs 13 residues. This chain's CDR3 is CSVTDRGLGGYTF. CDR3 nucleotide sequence: TGCAGCGTGACCGACAGGGGGCTGGGGGGCTACACCTTC.

Regarding this clone: A junction boundary mismatches the germline segment, possibly from a read error. The chain joins TRBV2 to TRBJ2-7; D uncertain. Germline CDR1 SNHLY, CDR2 FYNNEI. CDR3 length: 11 amino acids. CDR3 loop: CATTASYGQYF. The CDR3 nucleotides read TGTGCCACAACAGCCTCCTACGGGCAGTACTTC. Filled out from reference TRBV2 and TRBJ2-7, the complete variable domain reads EPEVTQTPSHQVTQMGQEVILRCVPISNHLYFYWYRQILGQKVEFLVSFYNNEISEKSEIFDDQFSVERPDGSNFTLKIRSTKLEDSAMYFCATTASYGQYFGPGTRLTVT.

In its sample, this clone was seen a few times. V gene TRBV15 combines with J gene TRBJ2-3; the D gene is possibly TRBD2 (5 bases). In germline, CDR1 is LNHNV, CDR2 YYDKDF (reference sequence). V gave up 2 bases and J gave up 5 bases, with 20 bases separating them. The CDR3 totals 17 residues. This CDR3 is CATSRPAGKTIGDTQYF. CDR3 DNA sequence: TGTGCCACCAGCAGACCCGCCGGGAAAACGATCGGAGATACGCAGTATTTT.

This clone was seen only once. The chain couples TRBV28 to TRBJ1-4, with D possibly TRBD1 on 6 matching bases. Germline-derived CDR1 and CDR2 are MDHEN and SYDVKM. CDR3 length: 15 residues. V lost 7 bases and J lost 0, with 12 bases in between. This CDR3 is CASTVDRSTNEKLFF. The CDR3 DNA reads as TGTGCCAGCACGGTGGACAGATCAACTAATGAAAAACTGTTTTTT.

The chain is built from TRBV7-9 and TRBJ1-2; 7 bases fit TRBD1. The CDR3 is 18 amino acids. V lost 1 base to trimming and J lost 2 bases; unmatched junction nucleotides: 13. Germline V lookup: CDR1 SEHNR, CDR2 FQNEAQ (reference sequence). The CDR3 DNA follows: TGTGCCAGCAGCTTAGGCCCTTCGGTAGGGGGCCTAAACTATGGCTACACCTTC. It is translated as CASSLGPSVGGLNYGYTF. Full variable domain (missing parts from reference TRBV7-9 and TRBJ1-2): DTGVSQNPRHKITKRGQNVTFRCDPISEHNRLYWYRQTLGQGPEFLTYFQNEAQLEKSRLLSDRFSAERPKGSFSTLEIQRTEQGDSAMYLCASSLGPSVGGLNYGYTFGSGTRLTVV.

This chain joins TRBV27 and TRBJ1-1; 10 bases are shared with TRBD1. Per germline, CDR1 MNHEY and CDR2 SMNVEV (reference sequence). V was pared by 5 bases and J by 10 bases, with 4 bases of the junction left unmatched. The CDR3 consists of 12 residues. The CDR3 DNA is TGTGCCAGCAGTCGACAGGGGGCGGTAGCTTTCTTT. Encoded protein: CASSRQGAVAFF.

This clone was counted once. The chain is built from TRBV10-3 and TRBJ1-2; the D gene is possibly TRBD1 (5 bases). V was pared by 3 bases and J by 2 bases, with 28 bases between. From germline, CDR1 is ENHRY and CDR2 SYGVKD. The CDR3 spans 20 residues. CDR3 in DNA: TGTGCCATCAGTGACCCGGGGGTCAGCCCAATAGGTACGACCAACTATGGCTACACCTTC. This codes for CAISDPGVSPIGTTNYGYTF.

The rearrangement joins TRBV3-1 (or the pseudogene TRBV3-2) to TRBJ2-5, with TRBD1 as a possible D gene (6 bases). V lost 3 bases, J lost 5 bases, and 13 bases lay in between. The germline V gene encodes CDR1 LGHDT and CDR2 YNNKEL (reference sequence). The CDR3 has 14 residues. CDR3 sequence reads: CASSQNRAGETQYF. The CDR3 nucleotides read TGTGCCAGCAGCCAGAACAGGGCAGGGGAGACCCAGTACTTC.

The chain has TRBV7-8 and TRBJ2-1; TRBD1 might be the D (5 bases). Germline assignment: CDR1 SGHVS and CDR2 FQNEAQ. The ends were cut back, 5 bases at V and 4 bases at J, with 21 bases in the middle. CDR3 length: 17 residues. This CDR3 reads CASSRMTALQGYNEQFF. The CDR3, as DNA: TGTGCCAGCAGCAGAATGACAGCCCTCCAAGGTTACAATGAGCAGTTCTTC.

This clone was found once. This chain connects TRBV6-5 to TRBJ1-1; no clear D gene. CDR1 and CDR2 from the germline V gene are MNHEY and SVGAGI. V lost 5 bases and J lost 0, with 7 bases in between. The CDR3 length is 13 residues. The chain's CDR3 is CASSIVLNTEAFF. CDR3 coding DNA: TGTGCCAGCAGTATTGTATTGAACACTGAAGCTTTCTTT.